This entry lists 23 T cell receptor beta chains sequenced from one sample in a study of shared clonotypes between healthy human individuals. The repertoire was sequenced with immunoSEQ multiplex PCR; TCRdb's copy has only in-frame clones and lacks some. The profile shows about 820,000 clones, more than 85% of them singletons. Positively selected for CCR7, the CD45RO-negative cells used as naive CD8 cells excluded terminally differentiated effector memory CD45RA+ cells. Sequenced: naive CD8+ T cells sorted from blood. The receptor source for this set is a man in his thirties or forties in good health.

The chain joins TRBV11-2 to TRBJ2-7; TRBD1 aligns across 10 bases. CDR1 SGHAT and CDR2 FQNNGV come from the germline V gene. V gave up 6 bases and J gave up 4 bases; unmatched junction bases: 9. This CDR3 region has 15 residues. CDR3 nucleotides: TGTGCCAGCAGTCATTCCGGGACAGGGGAATACGAGCAGTACTTC. Protein sequence: CASSHSGTGEYEQYF.

The V gene is TRBV6-1, the J gene TRBJ2-1; tentatively, D is TRBD2 (6 bases). Between the trimmed V and J ends, which lost 7 bases and 0 bases, there was a span of 13 bases. This CDR3 region has 15 residues. Germline-derived CDR1 and CDR2 are MNHNS and SASEGT. The DNA for the CDR3 is TGTGCCAGCACGAAGGCGGGAAGCTCCTACAATGAGCAGTTCTTC. Amino acid sequence: CASTKAGSSYNEQFF.

Details on this clone: The sample contains more than one DNA sequence encoding this CDR3. The rearrangement links TRBV7-9 to TRBJ2-1; D unclear. This CDR3 is 12 amino acids long. Germline CDR1 reads SEHNR; CDR2 reads FQNEAQ (reference sequence). The V and J ends lost 2 bases and 7 bases respectively, with 6 bases between them. The CDR3 region is CASSLSRNEQFF. CDR3 in DNA: TGTGCCAGCAGCTTATCCCGGAATGAGCAGTTCTTC. The variable domain in full, completed from reference TRBV7-9 and TRBJ2-1, reads DTGVSQNPRHKITKRGQNVTFRCDPISEHNRLYWYRQTLGQGPEFLTYFQNEAQLEKSRLLSDRFSAERPKGSFSTLEIQRTEQGDSAMYLCASSLSRNEQFFGPGTRLTVL.

This chain links TRBV9 with TRBJ2-6, with TRBD2 matching over 9 bases. The ends lost 3 bases at V and 0 bases at J; junction bases unmatched: 4. CDR3 size: 17 residues. Germline CDR1 reads SGDLS; CDR2 reads YYNGEE. The CDR3 loop is CASSGTSAHSGANVLTF. As DNA, the CDR3 is TGTGCCAGCAGCGGGACTAGCGCGCACTCTGGGGCCAACGTCCTGACTTTC.

This chain joins TRBV9 and TRBJ2-3; D may be TRBD2 (6 bases). CDR1 is SGDLS and CDR2 is YYNGEE in the germline V gene. The CDR3 contains 17 residues. Trimming pared 0 bases from V and 3 bases from J, leaving 17 bases between. The CDR3, as DNA: TGTGCCAGCAGCGTAGCTACGGAGGGGCTTTATACAGATACGCAGTATTTT. This encodes CASSVATEGLYTDTQYF.

This clone was observed once. V gene TRBV7-9 combines with J gene TRBJ2-1; the D gene is possibly TRBD1 (6 bases). CDR3 length equals 12 residues. Germline V gene sequence: CDR1 SEHNR, CDR2 FQNEAQ (reference sequence). The V end lost 6 bases, the J end lost 8 bases, and 11 bases lay between the germline ends. CDR3: CASSTGYHEQFF. The CDR3 DNA reads TGTGCCAGCAGTACAGGGTACCATGAGCAGTTCTTC.

The V call is TRBV7-9, the J call TRBJ2-7, with 9 bases that match TRBD1. The germline V gene encodes CDR1 SEHNR and CDR2 FQNEAQ (reference sequence). Germline trimming cut 4 bases from V and 2 bases from J; bases unmatched to any gene: 9. This CDR3 region has 16 residues. The CDR3 loop reads CASSSSTGTGTYEQYF. The CDR3 DNA reads as TGTGCCAGCAGCTCCTCCACCGGGACAGGGACCTACGAGCAGTACTTC.

The gene calls are TRBV19 and TRBJ2-5; D is unclear. V was shortened by 1 base and J by 2 bases, with 11 bases between the two germline ends. The CDR3 length is 15 residues. Per germline, CDR1 LNHDA and CDR2 SQIVND (reference sequence). For the CDR3, the DNA is TGTGCCAGTAGTATAGGGTGGTCAGGTCAAGAGACCCAGTACTTC. Residues: CASSIGWSGQETQYF.

The rearrangement links TRBV6-5 to TRBJ2-7; D is unclear. This CDR3 comprises 13 residues. Trimming took off 2 bases at V and 2 bases at J, with 7 bases between the two ends. Germline V gene sequence: CDR1 MNHEY, CDR2 SVGAGI. CDR3 nucleotides: TGTGCCAGCAGTTACGAGAGAGCCTACGAGCAGTACTTC. Translation: CASSYERAYEQYF.

This chain joins TRBV6-5 and TRBJ2-7; the D call may be TRBD1 or TRBD2 (5 bases each). CDR3 length: 14 amino acids. In germline, CDR1 is MNHEY, CDR2 SVGAGI. With 2 bases removed from V and 4 bases from J, the gap between germline ends came to 12 bases. The CDR3 here is CASSYGGAGYEQYF. The CDR3 DNA follows: TGTGCCAGCAGTTACGGGGGAGCAGGGTACGAGCAGTACTTC.

This clone is a singleton in its sample. The gene calls are TRBV27 and TRBJ1-5; 10 bases are a match to TRBD1. The V gene end was trimmed by 6 bases and the J gene end by 4 bases; junction bases not matched to a gene: 6. Per the germline V gene, CDR1 is MNHEY and CDR2 is SMNVEV (reference sequence). This CDR3 region has 15 residues. CDR3 protein: CASSWGTGENQPQHF. The CDR3 DNA sequence: TGTGCCAGCAGCTGGGGGACAGGGGAGAATCAGCCCCAGCATTTT.

This chain joins TRBV5-4 and TRBJ2-1; 9 bases match TRBD1. CDR3 length equals 14 residues. Germline CDR1 reads SGHNT; CDR2 reads YYREEE (reference sequence). J lost 7 bases, V lost 4 bases, and 6 bases had no gene match. CDR3 sequence (DNA): TGTGCCAGCAGCACCCGGACAGGGGAAAATGAGCAGTTCTTC. Translating gives CASSTRTGENEQFF.

V is TRBV6-5 and J is TRBJ2-5; tentatively, D is TRBD2 (6 bases). The germline V gene has CDR1 MNHEY and CDR2 SVGAGI. This CDR3 contains 14 residues. Trimming took off 6 bases at V and 2 bases at J, with 13 bases between the two ends. This chain's CDR3 is CASSQGGIQETQYF. CDR3 coding DNA: TGTGCCAGCAGCCAAGGCGGGATACAAGAGACCCAGTACTTC.

This clone was seen once. The V call is TRBV7-2, the J call TRBJ1-5; D may be TRBD1 (5 bases). CDR3 length: 15 amino acids. Trimming shortened V by 0 bases and J by 3 bases, and 9 bases separated the two germline ends. CDR1 and CDR2 from the germline V gene are SGHTA and FQGNSA. The CDR3 spells CASSLALGTNQPQHF. CDR3 nucleotide sequence: TGTGCCAGCAGCTTAGCCCTAGGGACCAATCAGCCCCAGCATTTT.

The rearrangement links TRBV4-1 to TRBJ2-6; 8 positions match TRBD1. CDR1 is MGHRA and CDR2 is YSYEKL in the germline V gene. CDR3 length: 18 amino acids. J was trimmed by 2 bases and V by 2 bases; bases with no gene match: 8. The CDR3 coding sequence is TGCGCCAGCAGCCAAACGGACAGGGTAACGGCTGGGGCCAACGTCCTGACTTTC. Amino acids: CASSQTDRVTAGANVLTF.

The chain employs TRBV5-1 and TRBJ2-1; D is undetermined. The CDR3 consists of 15 residues. Trimming stripped 4 bases from V and 2 bases from J, with 13 bases between. Germline lookup yields CDR1 SGHRS and CDR2 YFSETQ. Here the CDR3 reads CASSLVAEAYNEQFF. The CDR3 DNA is TGCGCCAGCAGCCTGGTGGCAGAGGCCTACAATGAGCAGTTCTTC.

This chain connects TRBV27 to TRBJ1-2; D not resolved. The length of the CDR3 is 13 residues. The germline gives CDR1 MNHEY, CDR2 SMNVEV (reference sequence). The V end lost 10 bases, the J end lost 3 bases, and 15 bases lay between the germline ends. The CDR3 region is CATQTPVDYGYTF. The CDR3 DNA sequence: TGTGCCACCCAAACCCCCGTAGACTATGGCTACACCTTC.

This sequence joins TRBV28 and TRBJ2-6, with D possibly matching TRBD1 (6 bases). Trimming left V 2 bases short and J 1 base short, with 12 bases between. The CDR3 consists of 17 residues. Looked up from germline, CDR1 is MDHEN and CDR2 is SYDVKM. CDR3 protein: CASSLGGTPSGANVLTF. The CDR3 DNA reads TGTGCCAGCAGTTTAGGGGGCACGCCTTCTGGGGCCAACGTCCTGACTTTC.

The genes are TRBV30 and TRBJ1-5; possibly TRBD1 for D (5 bases). Germline loops: CDR1 GTSNPN, CDR2 SVGIG (reference sequence). Between the trimmed V and J ends, which lost 4 bases and 7 bases, there was a span of 35 bases. This CDR3 has 20 amino acids. This chain's CDR3 is CAWTARAEPLLLGGHQPQHF. CDR3 DNA: TGTGCCTGGACCGCTAGGGCGGAACCCCTTTTACTCGGAGGACACCAGCCCCAGCATTTT.

This clone was detected once. This chain connects TRBV12-5 to TRBJ2-1; 8 nucleotides match TRBD2. Unmatched junction bases numbered 10, after V lost 1 base and J lost 5 bases. CDR1 LGHNT and CDR2 FRNRAP come from the germline V gene. CDR3 length equals 17 residues. DNA of the CDR3: TGTGCTAGTGGTTTGGGTATCGGGGGGGCGCGTGACAATGAGCAGTTCTTC. It specifies CASGLGIGGARDNEQFF.

This chain joins TRBV5-6 and TRBJ2-1, with D possibly being TRBD2 (7 bases). V dropped 4 bases and J dropped 13 bases, with 21 bases sitting between them. Germline CDR1 reads SGHDT; CDR2 reads YYEEEE. The length of the CDR3 is 14 residues. The DNA of the CDR3 is TGTGCCAGCAGCCCGGGGGGCTCCCTATCCGCCCAGTTCTTC. This encodes CASSPGGSLSAQFF.

J is TRBJ2-3 and V is TRBV11-2; 9 bases align to TRBD2. The germline V gene encodes CDR1 SGHAT and CDR2 FQNNGV. CDR3 length equals 16 residues. After removal of 4 bases from V and 4 bases from J, the junction contained 9 bases not matched to a gene. The CDR3: CASSSLAGRGSDTQYF. Here the CDR3 DNA reads TGTGCCAGCAGCTCGCTAGCGGGACGCGGCTCAGATACGCAGTATTTT.

The rearrangement uses TRBV15 and TRBJ2-7, with a possible D match to TRBD1 (6 bases). Germline-derived CDR1 and CDR2 are LNHNV and YYDKDF (reference sequence). With 3 bases removed from V and 0 bases from J, the gap between germline ends came to 12 bases. The CDR3 covers 15 residues. The CDR3 bases are TGTGCCACCAGCAGGGACCGGACAGTCTCCTACGAGCAGTACTTC. Translating it yields CATSRDRTVSYEQYF.